Each of the 8 T cell receptor beta chains below was sequenced from the same sample in a study of blood T cell repertoires in COVID-19 (dated by TCRdb to the early 2020s). The library was made by the immunoSEQ multiplex PCR assay. Imported from immuneACCESS, the table was reduced by TCRdb to in-frame sequences with V and J called. These copies leave out some clones; in studies compared against another copy, an unresolved V gene accounts for under half, and the cause of the remainder is not known. The sample table holds about 58,000 clones, of which under 90% were seen once. The ten largest clones represent approximately 5% of the sample. Sequencing used peripheral blood. Receptor source: a man aged 35-49 years with active COVID-19.

The rearrangement uses TRBV4-1 and TRBJ2-3; D possibly corresponds to TRBD2 (6 bases). CDR1 MGHRA and CDR2 YSYEKL come from the germline V gene. The CDR3 has 16 amino acids. V shed 3 bases and J shed 0 bases, with 13 bases lying between them. CDR3 residues: CASSHPDGGSTDTQYF. The DNA for the CDR3 is TGCGCCAGCAGCCACCCCGACGGGGGAAGCACAGATACGCAGTATTTT.

The chain recombines TRBV9 with TRBJ2-1; 7 nucleotides align to TRBD2. Losses at the gene ends were 2 bases for V and 5 bases for J; bases not matched to a gene: 4. The CDR3 totals 14 residues. CDR1 and CDR2 from the germline V gene are SGDLS and YYNGEE. CDR3 sequence reads: CASSVLAENNEQFF. The CDR3 nucleotides read TGTGCCAGCAGCGTCCTAGCGGAGAACAATGAGCAGTTCTTC.

This clone was seen once. V is TRBV5-1 and J is TRBJ2-3, with D perhaps matching TRBD1 (5 bases). The CDR3 extends over 16 amino acids. Germline values: CDR1 SGHRS, CDR2 YFSETQ. V lost 2 bases and J lost 0, with 13 bases in between. Here the CDR3 DNA reads TGCGCCAGCAGCTTATACGAGACAGTTAGCACAGATACGCAGTATTTT. This encodes CASSLYETVSTDTQYF.

This chain joins TRBV27 and TRBJ1-1, with D tentatively TRBD1 (6 bases). The germline CDR1 and CDR2 sequences are MNHEY and SMNVEV (reference sequence). The CDR3 extends over 15 amino acids. V lost 4 bases and J 11 bases, leaving 23 bases between the germline ends. Here the CDR3 DNA reads TGTGCCAGCAGTTCCCCCGGCATGACAGGCCTCAGGGCTTTCTTT. Its protein product is CASSSPGMTGLRAFF.

This chain links TRBV7-3 with TRBJ2-2; no clear D gene. Deletions cut 5 bases from V and 3 bases from J, with 13 bases between. Germline CDR1 SGHTA, CDR2 FQGTGA. This CDR3 comprises 15 residues. The CDR3 DNA reads as TGTGCCAGCAGCCGCGGCAACTCCTACACCGGGGAGCTGTTTTTT. It specifies CASSRGNSYTGELFF.

The chain combines TRBV6-5 with TRBJ2-7, with D perhaps TRBD2 (6 bases). The CDR3 is 11 amino acids. Germline values: CDR1 MNHEY, CDR2 SVGAGI. Between the trimmed V and J ends, which lost 7 bases and 2 bases, there was a span of 6 bases. CDR3 DNA: TGTGCCAGCACGGGGGCCTACGAGCAGTACTTC. Protein sequence: CASTGAYEQYF.

The rearrangement links TRBV30 to TRBJ2-3; D call uncertain. This CDR3 contains 11 residues. V lost 3 bases and J lost 4, with 5 bases in between. Germline CDR1 and CDR2: GTSNPN and SVGIG (reference sequence). The CDR3 is CAWSVSDTQYF. The CDR3 DNA reads TGTGCCTGGAGCGTATCAGATACGCAGTATTTT.

The CDR3 DNA is TGTGCCAGCAGCTCGACATACTCGGGAGGCTACGAGCAGTACTTC. Its protein product is CASSSTYSGGYEQYF. This chain joins TRBV27 and TRBJ2-7, with 7 bases identical to TRBD2. The CDR3 runs to 15 residues. Germline assignment: CDR1 MNHEY and CDR2 SMNVEV (reference sequence). The V segment lost 6 bases and the J segment 3 bases; nucleotides outside the gene matches: 11.